This entry concerns a single T cell receptor (beta chain). The method was immunoSEQ multiplex PCR; TCRdb's version includes in-frame clones alone and lacks a portion of them. The sample lists about 200,000 clones, more than 80% occurring once. The data were taken from a study of blood T cell repertoires in COVID-19. Study background: The samples span acute and convalescent COVID-19 from the United States, Italy and Spain. Nucleic acid was either cDNA or gDNA, and it came from T cells, B-cell-depleted T cells, or PBMCs.

Between the trimmed V and J ends, which lost 5 bases and 4 bases, there was a span of 8 bases. Per the germline V gene, CDR1 is MDHEN and CDR2 is SYDVKM. The CDR3 runs 12 residues. The TCR comes from a woman older than 75 with COVID-19, enrolled during active disease. The sequenced sample was peripheral blood. The chain uses TRBV28 and TRBJ1-2, with D unresolved. CDR3 nucleotides: TGTGCCAGCAGTGCGGCGGGCTATGGCTACACCTTC. Protein product: CASSAAGYGYTF.